This T cell receptor beta chain was sequenced during a study of CD8 T cells in Susac syndrome (dated by TCRdb to between 2018 and 2021). Context from the whole study: Among the Susac syndrome patients who were sequenced, clinically active disease was present in six and clinical remission was observed in fewer than 10. Susac syndrome patients were therapy-naive, on corticosteroids (some also receiving IVIg), or on IVIg alone at blood withdrawal. The study used repertoire sequencing to test whether antigen drove CD8+ T cell activation and differentiation in Susac syndrome. The study compared CD8+ T cell repertoire clonality among over ten healthy donors, about 14 Susac syndrome patients and roughly 16 multiple sclerosis patients. The investigation overall reported the following: The number of individuals in the TCR sequencing and HLA analysis was acknowledged as relatively small. Clonal expansion was seen in Susac syndrome CD8+ repertoires, peaking in CD8+ TEMRA cells and being greater in clinically active patients than in remitting ones. In the total CD8+ and CD8+ TEMRA repertoires, approximately 16 and five Susac-specific public clones, respectively, were identified.

High-throughput TCR beta sequencing profiled peripheral blood CD8+ and CD4+ T cells from healthy donors, Susac syndrome patients and multiple sclerosis patients. Recently defined diagnostic criteria for definite or probable disease were met by the Susac syndrome patients. Bulk CD8+ and CD4+ T cells were purified by magnetic negative isolation, whereas CD8+ TEMRA cells were enriched by FACS. Blood was collected in EDTA tubes and processed within 24 hours, with PBMCs isolated through density gradient centrifugation. PBMCs intended for TCR sequencing were frozen in liquid nitrogen and were later thawed in a 37 degrees C water bath. Purity of sorted or isolated CD4+, CD8+ and CD8+ TEMRA cells was at least 90%. RNA was extracted using the RNeasy kit, and roughly 0.45 to 1 microgram was reverse transcribed with random hexamers. TCR beta CDR3 regions were amplified with the immunoSEQ multiplex PCR assay covering 54 Vbeta and 13 Jbeta segments. PCR amplification bias was corrected using a synthetic template baseline for primer optimization and computational correction. The paper's processing steps were these. Only productive sequences were kept, with reads annotated to V, D and J genes according to IMGT and analyzed in immunoSEQ Analyzer. Clonality was computed as one minus Shannon entropy normalized by log2 of the number of productive unique sequences. Public and private clones were assessed among the 100 most prevalent clones of each patient and control. A clone was defined as Susac-specific if it was absent from the healthy and MS cohorts, from over 1,000 published viral clones and from other ImmuneACCESS disease sequences. TCRdb reanalyzed the raw reads on its own, using fastp at Q25 for trimming and MiXCR for clone calling, and kept in-frame beta chains. Rows matching on CDR3 protein sequence are summarized as one entry with the most common DNA and genes. The V and J calls shown here were made by TCRdb, not taken from the authors' results. The sample table contains 100,000 to 150,000 distinct CDR3 sequences; only one count was recorded for 90% to 95% of them. The ten largest clonotypes hold approximately 0.2% of the sample.

As for this clonotype: The antigen this receptor binds is unknown. The sample holds no much larger clone one base away, and base qualities are not on file.

Specimen: CD8+ T cells from PBMCs. This receptor was obtained from a human donor with Susac syndrome.

The nucleotide sequence is TGTGCCAGCAGCATAGGTGGCACCGGGGAGCTGTTTTTT. Its protein product is CASSIGGTGELFF. The V gene is TRBV7-9 and the J gene is TRBJ2-2; too little of a D gene remains to name it. From the cysteine up to the phenylalanine, the CDR3 has a length of 13 residues. Only the CDR3 DNA stays, 39 bases, in frame from base 1. According to the germline V gene (reference sequence), CDR1 reads SEHNR and CDR2 reads FQNEAQ. Trimming costs V 5 bases and J 4 bases, and their ends lie 8 bases apart. The variable domain in full, with residues beyond the CDR3 obtained from the reference TRBV7-9 and TRBJ2-2 genes, is DTGVSQNPRHKITKRGQNVTFRCDPISEHNRLYWYRQTLGQGPEFLTYFQNEAQLEKSRLLSDRFSAERPKGSFSTLEIQRTEQGDSAMYLCASSIGGTGELFFGEGSRLTVL.